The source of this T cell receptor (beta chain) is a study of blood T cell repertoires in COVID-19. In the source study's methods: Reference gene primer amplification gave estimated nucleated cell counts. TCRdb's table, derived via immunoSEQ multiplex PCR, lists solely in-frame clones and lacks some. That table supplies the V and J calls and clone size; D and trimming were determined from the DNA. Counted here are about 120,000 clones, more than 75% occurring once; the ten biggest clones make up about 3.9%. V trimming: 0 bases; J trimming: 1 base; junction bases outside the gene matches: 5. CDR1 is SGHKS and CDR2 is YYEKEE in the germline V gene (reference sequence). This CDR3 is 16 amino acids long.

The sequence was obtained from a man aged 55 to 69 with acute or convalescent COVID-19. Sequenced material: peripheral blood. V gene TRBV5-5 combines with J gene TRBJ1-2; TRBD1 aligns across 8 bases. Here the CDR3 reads CASSLGHTGGNYGYTF. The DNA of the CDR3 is TGTGCCAGCAGCTTGGGACACACAGGGGGTAACTATGGCTACACCTTC.